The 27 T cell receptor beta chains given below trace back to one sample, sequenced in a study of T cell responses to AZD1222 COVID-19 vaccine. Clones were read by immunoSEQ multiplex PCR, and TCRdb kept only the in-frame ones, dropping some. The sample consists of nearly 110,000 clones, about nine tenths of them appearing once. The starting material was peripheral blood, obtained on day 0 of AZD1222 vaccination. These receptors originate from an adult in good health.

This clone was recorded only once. The CDR3 reads CASSWAPGTGNTGELFF. The CDR3 DNA reads as TGTGCCAGCAGCTGGGCCCCCGGGACAGGTAACACCGGGGAGCTGTTTTTT. The chain uses TRBV5-5 and TRBJ2-2; the match to TRBD1 covers 8 bases. The V gene's germline CDR1 is SGHKS and CDR2 YYEKEE (reference sequence). Trimming at V came to 3 bases and at J to 2 bases, leaving 9 bases not matched to a gene. The CDR3 extends over 17 amino acids.

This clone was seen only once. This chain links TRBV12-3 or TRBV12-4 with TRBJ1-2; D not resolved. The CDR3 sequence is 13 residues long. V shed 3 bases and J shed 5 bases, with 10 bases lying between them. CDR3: CASSLGRSYGYTF. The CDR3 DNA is TGTGCCAGCAGTTTGGGCAGGAGTTATGGCTACACCTTC.

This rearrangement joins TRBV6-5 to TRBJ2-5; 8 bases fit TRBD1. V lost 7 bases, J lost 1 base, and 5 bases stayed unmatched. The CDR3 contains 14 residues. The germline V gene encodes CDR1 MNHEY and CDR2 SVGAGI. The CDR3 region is CASTRDRFQETQYF. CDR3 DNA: TGTGCCAGCACCCGGGACAGGTTCCAAGAGACCCAGTACTTC.

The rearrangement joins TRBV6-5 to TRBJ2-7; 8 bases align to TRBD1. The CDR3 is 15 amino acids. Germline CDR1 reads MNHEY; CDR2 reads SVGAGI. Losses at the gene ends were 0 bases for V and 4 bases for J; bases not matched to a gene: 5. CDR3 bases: TGTGCCAGCAGTTACTCGGGGACAGGCGGATACGAGCAGTACTTC. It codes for CASSYSGTGGYEQYF.

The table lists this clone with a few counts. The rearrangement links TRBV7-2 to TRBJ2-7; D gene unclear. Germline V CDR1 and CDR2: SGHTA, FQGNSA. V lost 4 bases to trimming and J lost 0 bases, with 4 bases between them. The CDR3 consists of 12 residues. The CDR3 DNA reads TGTGCCAGCAGCTCCTCCTCCTACGAGCAGTACTTC. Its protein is CASSSSSYEQYF. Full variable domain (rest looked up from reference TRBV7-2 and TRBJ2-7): GAGVSQSPSNKVTEKGKDVELRCDPISGHTALYWYRQSLGQGLEFLIYFQGNSAPDKSGLPSDRFSAERTGGSVSTLTIQRTQQEDSAVYLCASSSSSYEQYFGPGTRLTVT.

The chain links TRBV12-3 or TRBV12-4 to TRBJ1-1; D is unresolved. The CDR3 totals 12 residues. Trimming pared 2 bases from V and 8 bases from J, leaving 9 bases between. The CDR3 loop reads CASSLSPGEAFF. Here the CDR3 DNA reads TGTGCCAGCAGTTTATCCCCGGGGGAAGCTTTCTTT.

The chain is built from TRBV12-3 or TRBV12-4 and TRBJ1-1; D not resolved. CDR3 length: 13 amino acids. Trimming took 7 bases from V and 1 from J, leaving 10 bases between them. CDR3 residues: CASKWAANTEAFF. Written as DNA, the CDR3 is TGTGCCAGCAAGTGGGCGGCGAACACTGAAGCTTTCTTT.

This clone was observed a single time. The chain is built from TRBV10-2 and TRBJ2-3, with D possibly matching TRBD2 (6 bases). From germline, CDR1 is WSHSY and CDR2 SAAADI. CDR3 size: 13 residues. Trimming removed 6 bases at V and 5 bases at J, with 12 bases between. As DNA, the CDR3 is TGCGCCAGCAGGGGGGGAGCAGGAGATACGCAGTATTTT. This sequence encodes CASRGGAGDTQYF.

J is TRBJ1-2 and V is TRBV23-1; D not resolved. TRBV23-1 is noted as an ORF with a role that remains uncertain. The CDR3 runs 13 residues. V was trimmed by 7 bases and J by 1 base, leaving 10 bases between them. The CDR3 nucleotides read TGCGCCAGCAACGGACTGGTTAACTATGGCTACACCTTC. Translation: CASNGLVNYGYTF.

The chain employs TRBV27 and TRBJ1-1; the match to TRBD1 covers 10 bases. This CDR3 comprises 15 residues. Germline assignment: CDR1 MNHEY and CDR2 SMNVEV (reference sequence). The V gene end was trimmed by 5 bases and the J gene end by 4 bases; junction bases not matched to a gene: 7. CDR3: CASSLSTGGFTEAFF. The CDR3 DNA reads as TGTGCCAGCAGTCTCTCGACAGGGGGCTTCACTGAAGCTTTCTTT.

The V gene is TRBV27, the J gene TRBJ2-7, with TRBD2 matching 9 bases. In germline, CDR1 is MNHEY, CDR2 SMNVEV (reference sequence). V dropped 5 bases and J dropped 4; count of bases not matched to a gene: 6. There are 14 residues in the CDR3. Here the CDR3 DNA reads TGTGCCAGCAGTGGGGGACTAGCTGGGTACGAGCAGTACTTC. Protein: CASSGGLAGYEQYF.

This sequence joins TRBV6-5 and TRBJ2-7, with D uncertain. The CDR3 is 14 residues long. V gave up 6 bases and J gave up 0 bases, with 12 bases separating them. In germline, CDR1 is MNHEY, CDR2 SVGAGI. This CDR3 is CASSQSGASYEQYF. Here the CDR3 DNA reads TGTGCCAGCAGCCAATCCGGTGCCTCCTACGAGCAGTACTTC.

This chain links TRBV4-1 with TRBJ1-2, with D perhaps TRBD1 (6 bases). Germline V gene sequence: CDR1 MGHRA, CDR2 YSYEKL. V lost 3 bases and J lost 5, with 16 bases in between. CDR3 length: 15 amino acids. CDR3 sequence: CASSQAPGEAYGYTF. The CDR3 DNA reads TGCGCCAGCAGCCAGGCCCCAGGGGAGGCTTATGGCTACACCTTC.

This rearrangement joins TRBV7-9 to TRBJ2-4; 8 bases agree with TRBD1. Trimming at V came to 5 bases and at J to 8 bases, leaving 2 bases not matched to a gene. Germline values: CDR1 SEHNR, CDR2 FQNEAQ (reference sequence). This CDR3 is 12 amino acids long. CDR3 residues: CASSLQGDIQYF. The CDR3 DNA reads TGTGCCAGCAGCCTACAGGGGGACATTCAGTACTTC.

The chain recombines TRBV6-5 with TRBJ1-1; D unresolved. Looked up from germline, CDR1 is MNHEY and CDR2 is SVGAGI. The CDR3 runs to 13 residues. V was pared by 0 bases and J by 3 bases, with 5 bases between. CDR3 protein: CASSYSGHTEAFF. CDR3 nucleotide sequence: TGTGCCAGCAGTTACTCGGGCCACACTGAAGCTTTCTTT.

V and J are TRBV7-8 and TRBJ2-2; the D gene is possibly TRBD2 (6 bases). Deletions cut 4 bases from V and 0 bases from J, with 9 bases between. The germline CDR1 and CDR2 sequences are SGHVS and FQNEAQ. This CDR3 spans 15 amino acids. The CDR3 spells CASSSLATNTGELFF. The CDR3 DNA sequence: TGTGCCAGCAGCTCCCTAGCGACGAACACCGGGGAGCTGTTTTTT.

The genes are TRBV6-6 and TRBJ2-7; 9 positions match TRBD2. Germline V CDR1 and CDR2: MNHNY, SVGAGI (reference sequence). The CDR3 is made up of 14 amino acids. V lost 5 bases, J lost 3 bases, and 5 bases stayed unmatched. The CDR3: CASSSGRTYYEQYF. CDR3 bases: TGTGCCAGCAGTAGCGGGAGGACATACTACGAGCAGTACTTC.

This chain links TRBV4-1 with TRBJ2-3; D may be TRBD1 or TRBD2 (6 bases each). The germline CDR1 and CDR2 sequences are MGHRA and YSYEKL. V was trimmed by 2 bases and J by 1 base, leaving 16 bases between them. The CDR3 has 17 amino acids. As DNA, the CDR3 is TGCGCCAGCAGCCAAAACTTACGGGGGCTTGGCACAGATACGCAGTATTTT. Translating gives CASSQNLRGLGTDTQYF.

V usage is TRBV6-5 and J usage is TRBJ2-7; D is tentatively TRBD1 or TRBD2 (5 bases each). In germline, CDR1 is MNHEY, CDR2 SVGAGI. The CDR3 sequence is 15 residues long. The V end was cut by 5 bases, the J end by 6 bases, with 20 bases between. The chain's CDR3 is CASSNHPGTSGEQYF. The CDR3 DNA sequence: TGTGCCAGCAGTAATCATCCGGGGACGTCCGGCGAGCAGTACTTC.

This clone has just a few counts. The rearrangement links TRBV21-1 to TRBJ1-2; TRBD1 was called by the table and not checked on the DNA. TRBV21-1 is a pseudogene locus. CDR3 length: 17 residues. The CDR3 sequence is CASSKEAAGQVYYGYTF. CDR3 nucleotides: TGTGCCAGCAGCAAAGAGGCGGCAGGGCAGGTCTACTATGGCTACACCTTC.

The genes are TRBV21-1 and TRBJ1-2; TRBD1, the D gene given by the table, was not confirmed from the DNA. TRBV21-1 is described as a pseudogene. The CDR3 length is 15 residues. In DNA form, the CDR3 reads TGTGCCAGCAGCAAAGCGCTCGCCCAGAACTATGGCTACACCTTC. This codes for CASSKALAQNYGYTF.

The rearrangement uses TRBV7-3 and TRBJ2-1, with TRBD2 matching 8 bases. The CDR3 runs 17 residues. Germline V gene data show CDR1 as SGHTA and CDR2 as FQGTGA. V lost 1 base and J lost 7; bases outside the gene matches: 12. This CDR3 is CASSLIPRREAPNEQFF. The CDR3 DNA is TGTGCCAGCAGCTTAATCCCTCGGCGGGAGGCCCCGAATGAGCAGTTCTTC. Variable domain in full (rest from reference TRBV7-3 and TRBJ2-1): GAGVSQTPSNKVTEKGKYVELRCDPISGHTALYWYRQSLGQGPEFLIYFQGTGAADDSGLPNDRFFAVRPEGSVSTLKIQRTERGDSAVYLCASSLIPRREAPNEQFFGPGTRLTVL.

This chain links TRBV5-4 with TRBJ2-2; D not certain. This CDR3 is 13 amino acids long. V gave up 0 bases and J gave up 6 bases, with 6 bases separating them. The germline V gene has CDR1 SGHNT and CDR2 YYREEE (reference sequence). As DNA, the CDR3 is TGTGCCAGCAGCTTGGACCCCCCCGGGGAGCTGTTTTTT. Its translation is CASSLDPPGELFF.

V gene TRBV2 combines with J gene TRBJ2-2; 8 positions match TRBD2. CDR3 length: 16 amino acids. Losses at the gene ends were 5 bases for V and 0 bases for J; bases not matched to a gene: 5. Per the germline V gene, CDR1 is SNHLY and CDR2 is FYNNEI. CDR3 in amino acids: CASSLLAGTNTGELFF. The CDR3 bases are TGTGCCAGCAGTCTTTTAGCGGGAACGAACACCGGGGAGCTGTTTTTT. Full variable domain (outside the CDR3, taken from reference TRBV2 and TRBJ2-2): EPEVTQTPSHQVTQMGQEVILRCVPISNHLYFYWYRQILGQKVEFLVSFYNNEISEKSEIFDDQFSVERPDGSNFTLKIRSTKLEDSAMYFCASSLLAGTNTGELFFGEGSRLTVL.

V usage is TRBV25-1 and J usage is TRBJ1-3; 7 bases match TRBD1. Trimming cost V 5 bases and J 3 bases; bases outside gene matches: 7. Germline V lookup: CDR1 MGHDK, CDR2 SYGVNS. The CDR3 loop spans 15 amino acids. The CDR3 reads CASSPTGFGGNTIYF. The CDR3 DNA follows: TGTGCCAGCAGTCCGACAGGGTTTGGTGGAAACACCATATATTTT. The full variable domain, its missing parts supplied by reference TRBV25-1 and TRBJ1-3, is EADIYQTPRYLVIGTGKKITLECSQTMGHDKMYWYQQDPGMELHLIHYSYGVNSTEKGDLSSESTVSRIRTEHFPLTLESARPSHTSQYLCASSPTGFGGNTIYFGEGSWLTVV.

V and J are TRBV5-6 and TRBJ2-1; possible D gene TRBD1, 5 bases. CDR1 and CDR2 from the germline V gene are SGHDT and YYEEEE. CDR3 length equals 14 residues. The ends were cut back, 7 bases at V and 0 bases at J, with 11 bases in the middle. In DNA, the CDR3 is TGTGCCAGCGCGGAAGGGGTCTCCTACAATGAGCAGTTCTTC. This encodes CASAEGVSYNEQFF.

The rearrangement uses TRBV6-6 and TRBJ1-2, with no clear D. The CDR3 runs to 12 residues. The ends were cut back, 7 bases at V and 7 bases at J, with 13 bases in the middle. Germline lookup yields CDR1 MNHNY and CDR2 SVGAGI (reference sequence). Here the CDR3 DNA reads TGTGCCAGCACCCCCGACATGCTTGGCTACACCTTC. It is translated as CASTPDMLGYTF.